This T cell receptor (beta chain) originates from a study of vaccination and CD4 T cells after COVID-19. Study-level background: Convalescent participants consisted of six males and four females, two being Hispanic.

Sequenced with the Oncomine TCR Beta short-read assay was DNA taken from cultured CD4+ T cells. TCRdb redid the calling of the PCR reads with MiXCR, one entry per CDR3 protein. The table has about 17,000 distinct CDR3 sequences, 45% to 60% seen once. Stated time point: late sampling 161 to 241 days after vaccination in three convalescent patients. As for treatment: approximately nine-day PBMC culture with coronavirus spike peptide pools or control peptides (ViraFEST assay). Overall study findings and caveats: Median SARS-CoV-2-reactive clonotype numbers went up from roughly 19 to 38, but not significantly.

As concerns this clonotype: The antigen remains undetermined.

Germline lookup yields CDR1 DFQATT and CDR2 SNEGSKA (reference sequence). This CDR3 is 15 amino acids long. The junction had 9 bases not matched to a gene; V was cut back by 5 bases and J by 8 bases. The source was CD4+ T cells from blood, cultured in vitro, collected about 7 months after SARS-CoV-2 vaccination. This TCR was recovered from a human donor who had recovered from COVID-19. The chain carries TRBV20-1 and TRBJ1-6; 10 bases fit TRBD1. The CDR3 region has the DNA TGCAGTGCTGACCGTTGGGACAGGGGTGATTCACCCCTCCACTTT. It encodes CSADRWDRGDSPLHF.